Shown below are 14 T cell receptor beta chains from a single sample sequenced in a study of cytomegalovirus exposure and HLA in healthy donors. Both 60 Vbeta primers and 13 Jbeta primers went into the PCR. Libraries were prepared by immunoSEQ multiplex PCR; TCRdb keeps only in-frame clonotypes and omits some of them. The sample records around 120,000 clones, around 80% being singletons. Material: PBMCs. Receptor source: a female donor in good health and CMV-seropositive.

The chain joins TRBV30 to TRBJ1-3; no definite D call. Trimming stripped 0 bases from V and 3 bases from J, with 3 bases between. Germline loops: CDR1 GTSNPN, CDR2 SVGIG (reference sequence). This CDR3 is 12 amino acids long. The CDR3 reads CAWSVLGNTIYF. The CDR3 nucleotides read TGTGCCTGGAGTGTACTTGGAAACACCATATATTTT.

This sequence joins TRBV18 and TRBJ2-2; D is unresolved. The CDR3 is 13 residues long. The V gene lost 1 base and the J gene lost 3 bases, with 3 bases spanning the gap. CDR1 is KGHSH, CDR2 LQKENI, per germline. The CDR3, as DNA: TGTGCCAGCTCACCACGCGACACCGGGGAGCTGTTTTTT. Amino acid sequence: CASSPRDTGELFF.

The rearrangement links TRBV30 to TRBJ1-6, with D possibly TRBD1 on 5 matching bases. Germline CDR1 is GTSNPN and CDR2 is SVGIG (reference sequence). V shed 4 bases and J shed 10 bases, with 11 bases lying between them. This CDR3 contains 12 residues. The CDR3 spells CAWKGEVSPLHF. The CDR3 region has the DNA TGTGCCTGGAAAGGGGAGGTCTCACCCCTCCACTTT. Filled out from reference TRBV30 and TRBJ1-6, the complete variable domain reads SQTIHQWPATLVQPVGSPLSLECTVEGTSNPNLYWYRQAAGRGLQLLFYSVGIGQISSEVPQNLSASRPQDRQFILSSKKLLLSDSGFYLCAWKGEVSPLHFGNGTRLTVT.

The V call is TRBV11-3, the J call TRBJ1-1, with D unclear. Deletions cut 2 bases from V and 0 bases from J, with 4 bases between. The CDR3 is made up of 13 amino acids. Per germline, CDR1 SGHNT and CDR2 YENEEA. DNA for the CDR3: TGTGCCAGCAGCTTACAGATGAACACTGAAGCTTTCTTT. Residues: CASSLQMNTEAFF.

The J gene is TRBJ1-3, the V gene TRBV28; D is ambiguous. The CDR3 loop spans 15 amino acids. Germline V CDR1 and CDR2: MDHEN, SYDVKM. Trimming cost V 3 bases and J 0 bases, with 9 bases left between them. The CDR3 region has the DNA TGTGCCAGCAGTTTTAACAGATACTCTGGAAACACCATATATTTT. It translates to CASSFNRYSGNTIYF.

The chain employs TRBV5-1 and TRBJ2-5; D possibly corresponds to TRBD2 (5 bases). Trimming removed 3 bases from V and 4 bases from J, with 13 bases in between. The CDR3 spans 14 residues. Germline values: CDR1 SGHRS, CDR2 YFSETQ. This CDR3 reads CASSSGLVVETQYF. The CDR3 DNA reads as TGCGCCAGCAGCTCGGGGTTAGTGGTAGAGACCCAGTACTTC.

The chain links TRBV4-3 to TRBJ2-5, with 9 nucleotides matching TRBD2. The CDR3 is 15 residues long. Germline trimming cut 1 base from V and 5 bases from J; bases unmatched to any gene: 5. Germline V gene sequence: CDR1 LGHNA, CDR2 YSLEER. The CDR3 here is CASSQALAGRETQYF. The CDR3 DNA reads as TGCGCCAGCAGCCAAGCCCTAGCGGGGAGGGAGACCCAGTACTTC.

J is TRBJ1-2 and V is TRBV19; 10 bases are shared with TRBD1. Trimming removed 4 bases from V and 5 bases from J; junction bases left unmatched: 7. The CDR3 is 15 amino acids. The V gene's germline CDR1 is LNHDA and CDR2 SQIVND (reference sequence). CDR3: CASSTQWTGGYGYTF. The CDR3 coding sequence is TGTGCCAGTAGTACCCAATGGACAGGGGGATATGGCTACACCTTC. Looking up the rest from reference TRBV19 and TRBJ1-2 gives the full variable domain: DGGITQSPKYLFRKEGQNVTLSCEQNLNHDAMYWYRQDPGQGLRLIYYSQIVNDFQKGDIAEGYSVSREKKESFPLTVTSAQKNPTAFYLCASSTQWTGGYGYTFGSGTRLTVV.

The rearrangement uses TRBV9 and TRBJ2-5, with 9 bases matching TRBD2. This CDR3 comprises 15 residues. V was pared by 2 bases and J by 3 bases, with 5 bases of the junction left unmatched. Per the germline V gene, CDR1 is SGDLS and CDR2 is YYNGEE. CDR3 region: CASSVGLAGKETQYF. CDR3 in DNA: TGTGCCAGCAGCGTTGGCCTAGCGGGAAAAGAGACCCAGTACTTC. The full variable domain, in which reference TRBV9 and TRBJ2-5 provide the parts outside the CDR3, is DSGVTQTPKHLITATGQRVTLRCSPRSGDLSVYWYQQSLDQGLQFLIQYYNGEERAKGNILERFSAQQFPDLHSELNLSSLELGDSALYFCASSVGLAGKETQYFGPGTRLLVL.

This rearrangement joins TRBV19 to TRBJ2-1; D not resolved. This CDR3 contains 13 residues. CDR1 is LNHDA, CDR2 SQIVND, per germline (reference sequence). V lost 4 bases to trimming and J lost 6 bases, with 10 bases between them. The CDR3: CASSTTPSNEQFF. The CDR3 DNA reads TGTGCCAGTAGTACCACTCCTAGCAATGAGCAGTTCTTC. The full variable domain, in which reference TRBV19 and TRBJ2-1 provide the parts outside the CDR3, is DGGITQSPKYLFRKEGQNVTLSCEQNLNHDAMYWYRQDPGQGLRLIYYSQIVNDFQKGDIAEGYSVSREKKESFPLTVTSAQKNPTAFYLCASSTTPSNEQFFGPGTRLTVL.

The gene calls are TRBV9 and TRBJ2-7; D ambiguous. V lost 0 bases and J lost 3, with 13 bases in between. The CDR3 is 15 amino acids. CDR1 is SGDLS, CDR2 YYNGEE, per germline. The CDR3: CASSVGRQALYEQYF. The CDR3, as DNA: TGTGCCAGCAGCGTAGGTCGGCAGGCCCTCTACGAGCAGTACTTC.

The CDR3 is CASSLASGDYEQYF. CDR3 bases: TGCGCCAGCAGCTTGGCTAGCGGGGATTACGAGCAGTACTTC. V gene TRBV5-1 combines with J gene TRBJ2-7, with TRBD2 identical over 9 bases. V shed 0 bases and J 4 bases; nucleotides not matched to a gene: 2. Germline V gene sequence: CDR1 SGHRS, CDR2 YFSETQ. CDR3 length equals 14 residues.

The rearrangement uses TRBV6-5 and TRBJ2-7; 9 nucleotides match TRBD1. V was clipped by 6 bases and J by 6 bases; unmatched bases: 3. The germline CDR1 and CDR2 sequences are MNHEY and SVGAGI. CDR3 length: 12 residues. CDR3 residues: CASRGTGSEQYF. The CDR3 DNA reads as TGTGCCAGCAGGGGGACAGGGTCCGAGCAGTACTTC.

The J gene is TRBJ1-3, the V gene TRBV30; D gene unclear. Trimming pared 1 base from V and 0 bases from J, leaving 4 bases between. This CDR3 is built from 13 residues. The germline V gene has CDR1 GTSNPN and CDR2 SVGIG (reference sequence). CDR3 in amino acids: CAWSEASGNTIYF. Written as DNA, the CDR3 is TGTGCCTGGAGTGAAGCCTCTGGAAACACCATATATTTT. Full variable domain (outside the CDR3, taken from reference TRBV30 and TRBJ1-3): SQTIHQWPATLVQPVGSPLSLECTVEGTSNPNLYWYRQAAGRGLQLLFYSVGIGQISSEVPQNLSASRPQDRQFILSSKKLLLSDSGFYLCAWSEASGNTIYFGEGSWLTVV.